The rows below give T cell receptor beta chains drawn from one sample of a study of T-cell memory formation after mild COVID-19. TCRdb reanalysed the 5' RACE reads using MiXCR and keeps one entry per CDR3 protein. Counted here are over 350,000 distinct CDR3 sequences, approximately 16% occurring once; the ten biggest clones make up about 22%. Material for sequencing was PBMCs or a T cell subset sorted from them (not recorded which). The origin of the receptors is a man aged 18 to 35 who had mild COVID-19 (a few samples of this study predate the infection). Cell type and time point are not known. Both conserved end residues are part of each CDR3. The D gene is left open where the match is weak. A clone size is listed for some rows: how often the clone was seen (once, few, many), or a class if it is expanded.

d_call	v_call	clone_size	j_call	cdr3_nt	cdr3_aa
NA	TRBV7-9	many	TRBJ2-1	TGTGCCAGCAGCGCCGCCGGGGGTTTTGAGAATGAGCAGTTCTTC	CASSAAGGFENEQFF
NA	TRBV12-3/TRBV12-4	NA	TRBJ2-1	TGTGCCAGCAGACGCCCAGGGACCGGTGAGCAGTTCTTC	CASRRPGTGEQFF
TRBD1	TRBV18	once	TRBJ2-5	TGTGCCAGCTCACCTACGACAGGGGAGGAGACCCAGTACTTC	CASSPTTGEETQYF
NA	TRBV5-1	many	TRBJ2-3	TGCGCCAGCAGCCCAGGGGGGGCTACAGATACGCAGTATTTT	CASSPGGATDTQYF
NA	TRBV7-9	NA	TRBJ2-6	TGTGCCAGCAGGCGGGGGCAAACCTCTGGGGCCAACGTCCTGACTTTC	CASRRGQTSGANVLTF
NA	TRBV7-2	few	TRBJ2-1	TGTGCCAGCAGCTTAGCGGGTGGGGGGGCCGCTAGTGAGCAGTTCTTC	CASSLAGGGAASEQFF
TRBD2	TRBV11-3	few	TRBJ2-2	TGTGCCAGCAGCTCAGCGGGAACGAACACCGGGGAGCTGTTTTTT	CASSSAGTNTGELFF
TRBD2	TRBV5-1	NA	TRBJ2-1	TGCGCCAGCAGCAAGCCGGGACTAGGCGCCTACAATGAGCAGTTCTTC	CASSKPGLGAYNEQFF
NA	TRBV4-3	NA	TRBJ2-1	TGCGCCAGCAGCCCAAGGGACTGGATTAGGCCGTTCTTC	CASSPRDWIRPFF
TRBD1	TRBV7-3	NA	TRBJ1-5	TGTGCCAGCAGCTTAAGGACAGGGCCTAGCAATCAGCCCCAGCATTTT	CASSLRTGPSNQPQHF
NA	TRBV5-6	many	TRBJ2-1	TGTGCCAGCAGCTTGTACAATGGCCGGGAGCAGTTCTTC	CASSLYNGREQFF
NA	TRBV25-1	many	TRBJ1-1	TGTGCCAGCAGTGAAAGATTGGGCGGACCGAACACTGAAGCTTTCTTT	CASSERLGGPNTEAFF
NA	TRBV20-1	few	TRBJ2-1	TGCAGTGCTAGAGTCGTGGACACCAATGAGCAGTTCTTC	CSARVVDTNEQFF
TRBD2	TRBV9	NA	TRBJ2-7	TGTGCCAGCAGCGAGGGACTAGCGGCTTACTACGAGCAGTACTTC	CASSEGLAAYYEQYF
NA	TRBV7-2	NA	TRBJ1-5	TGTGCCAGCAGCCAAACAGGGTTCGTAAGTCAGCCCCAGCATTTT	CASSQTGFVSQPQHF
NA	TRBV7-9	many	TRBJ1-1	TGTGCCAGCAGCTTAGATCCCGTAGGGACTGAAGCTTTCTTT	CASSLDPVGTEAFF
NA	TRBV6-5	NA	TRBJ2-2	TGTGCCAGCAGTTACGGGGGGGCTTATGCCGGGGAGCTGTTTTTT	CASSYGGAYAGELFF
TRBD2	TRBV20-1	few	TRBJ2-7	TGCAGTGCTAGAGATGGGCAGGGACTAGCGGGGGGCTACGAGCAGTACTTC	CSARDGQGLAGGYEQYF
TRBD1	TRBV2	few	TRBJ2-7	TGTGCCAGCAGTGACCCAGGACAGGGCCACGAGCAGTACTTC	CASSDPGQGHEQYF
TRBD1	TRBV18	few	TRBJ2-1	TGTGCCAGCTCACCTTCGACAGGGAAAGGCTACAATGAGCAGTTCTTC	CASSPSTGKGYNEQFF
NA	TRBV7-8	many	TRBJ1-6	TGTGCCAGCGGGTCAGGGATCTGGAATTCACCCCTCCACTTT	CASGSGIWNSPLHF
TRBD1	TRBV4-1	NA	TRBJ2-7	TGCGCCAGCAGCCAAGTCCTGGGGACAGGGGGCGCCTACGAGCAGTACTTC	CASSQVLGTGGAYEQYF
TRBD1	TRBV5-6	few	TRBJ2-1	TGTGCCAGCAGCTTACACAGGGGGTCATTCTACAATGAGCAGTTCTTC	CASSLHRGSFYNEQFF
TRBD2	TRBV4-3	few	TRBJ2-1	TGCGCCAGCAGCCTCGCCTGGACTAGCGGGGGCGATGAGCAGTTCTTC	CASSLAWTSGGDEQFF